This T cell receptor beta chain was retrieved from a study of T cell changes during pregnancy in multiple sclerosis. Here immunoSEQ multiplex PCR was the method, and the copy in TCRdb shows in-frame clones only, minus some. The data hold 55,000 to 95,000 clones, with around 90% observed a single time. J was trimmed by 1 base and V by 5 bases; bases with no gene match: 11. Germline-derived CDR1 and CDR2 are SNHLY and FYNNEI. The CDR3 consists of 17 residues. Sequenced material: peripheral blood, taken in the second trimester of pregnancy. The clonotype was recovered from a female donor in good health, enrolled as a control in a pregnancy study. The V call is TRBV2, the J call TRBJ1-3; 7 nucleotides match TRBD1. CDR3 coding DNA: TGTGCCAGCAGTCTCCCCCGGGACAGCTTTTCTGGAAACACCATATATTTT. This sequence encodes CASSLPRDSFSGNTIYF.